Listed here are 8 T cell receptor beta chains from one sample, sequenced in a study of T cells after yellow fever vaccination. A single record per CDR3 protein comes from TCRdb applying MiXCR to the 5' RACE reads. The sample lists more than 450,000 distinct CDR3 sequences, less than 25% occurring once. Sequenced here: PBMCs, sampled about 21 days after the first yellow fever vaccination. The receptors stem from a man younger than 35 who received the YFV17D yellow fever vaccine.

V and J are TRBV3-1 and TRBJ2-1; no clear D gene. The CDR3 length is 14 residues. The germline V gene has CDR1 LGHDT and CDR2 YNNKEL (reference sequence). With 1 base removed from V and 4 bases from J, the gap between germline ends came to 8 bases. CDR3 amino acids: CASSQARSYNEQFF. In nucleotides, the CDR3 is TGTGCCAGCAGCCAAGCCAGGAGTTACAATGAGCAGTTCTTC.

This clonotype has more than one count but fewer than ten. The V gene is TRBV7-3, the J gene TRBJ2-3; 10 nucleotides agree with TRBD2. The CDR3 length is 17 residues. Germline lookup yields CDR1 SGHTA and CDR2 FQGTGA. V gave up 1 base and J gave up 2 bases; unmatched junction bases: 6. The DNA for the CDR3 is TGTGCCAGCAGCTTAAGAAGAGCGGGGGGGCTCACAGATACGCAGTATTTT. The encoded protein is CASSLRRAGGLTDTQYF.

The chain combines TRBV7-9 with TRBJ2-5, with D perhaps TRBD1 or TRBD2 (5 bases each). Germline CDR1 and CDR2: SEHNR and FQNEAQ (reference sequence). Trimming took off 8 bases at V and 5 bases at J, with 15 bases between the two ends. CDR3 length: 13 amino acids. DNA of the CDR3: TGTGCCAGCGGACAAAATAGGGAGGAGACCCAGTACTTC. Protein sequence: CASGQNREETQYF.

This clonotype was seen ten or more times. CDR3 in DNA: TGTGCCAGCAGCTTGGTAGGACAGGGAAACGAGCAGTACGTC. Translated, it gives CASSLVGQGNEQYV. V is TRBV5-4 and J is TRBJ2-7; TRBD1 agrees at 8 bases. The CDR3 loop spans 14 amino acids. Germline-derived CDR1 and CDR2 are SGHNT and YYREEE (reference sequence). V gave up 0 bases and J gave up 5 bases; unmatched junction bases: 4.

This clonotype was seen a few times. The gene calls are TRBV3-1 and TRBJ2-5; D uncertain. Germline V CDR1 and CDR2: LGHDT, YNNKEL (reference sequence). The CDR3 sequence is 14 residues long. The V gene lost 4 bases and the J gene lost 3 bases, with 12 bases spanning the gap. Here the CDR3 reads CASSPVNFEETQYF. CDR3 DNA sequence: TGTGCCAGCAGCCCGGTCAACTTTGAAGAGACCCAGTACTTC.

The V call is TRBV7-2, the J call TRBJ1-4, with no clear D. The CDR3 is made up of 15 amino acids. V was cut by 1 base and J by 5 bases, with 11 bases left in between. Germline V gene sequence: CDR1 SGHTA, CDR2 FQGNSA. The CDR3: CASSLGRQLNEKLFF. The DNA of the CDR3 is TGTGCCAGCAGCTTAGGGAGGCAGCTGAATGAAAAACTGTTTTTT.

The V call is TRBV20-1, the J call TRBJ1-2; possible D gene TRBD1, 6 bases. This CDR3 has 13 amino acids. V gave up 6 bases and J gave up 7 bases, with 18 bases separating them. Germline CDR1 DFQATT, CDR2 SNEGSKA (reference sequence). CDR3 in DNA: TGCAGTGCCAACTCTAATGGGGGCATTGGCTACACCTTC. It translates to CSANSNGGIGYTF.

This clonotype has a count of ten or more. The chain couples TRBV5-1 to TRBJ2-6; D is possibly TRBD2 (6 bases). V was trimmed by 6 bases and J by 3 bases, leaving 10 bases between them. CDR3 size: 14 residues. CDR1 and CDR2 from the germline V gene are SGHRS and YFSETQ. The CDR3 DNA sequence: TGCGCCAGCAACCAGGGAGGTGGGGCCAACGTCCTGACTTTC. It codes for CASNQGGGANVLTF.